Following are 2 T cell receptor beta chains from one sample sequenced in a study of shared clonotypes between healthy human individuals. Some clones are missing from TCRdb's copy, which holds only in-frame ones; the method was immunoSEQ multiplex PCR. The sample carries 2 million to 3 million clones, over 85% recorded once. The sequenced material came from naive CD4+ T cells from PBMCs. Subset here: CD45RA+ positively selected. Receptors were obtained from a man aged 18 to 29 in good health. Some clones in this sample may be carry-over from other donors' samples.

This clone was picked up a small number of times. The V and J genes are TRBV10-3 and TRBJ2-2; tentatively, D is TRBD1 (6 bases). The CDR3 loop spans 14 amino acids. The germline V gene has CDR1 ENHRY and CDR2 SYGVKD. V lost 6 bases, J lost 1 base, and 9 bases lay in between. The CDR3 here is CAIRQGWNTGELFF. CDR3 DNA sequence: TGTGCCATCAGGCAGGGGTGGAACACCGGGGAGCTGTTTTTT.

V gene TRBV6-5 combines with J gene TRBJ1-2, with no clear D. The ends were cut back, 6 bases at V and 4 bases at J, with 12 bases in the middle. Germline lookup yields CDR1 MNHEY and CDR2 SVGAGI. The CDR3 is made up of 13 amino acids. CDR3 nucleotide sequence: TGTGCCAGCAGCCCTCAGGTTCTCTATGGCTACACCTTC. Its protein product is CASSPQVLYGYTF.